The 27 T cell receptor beta chains listed next were all sequenced from one sample in a study of control samples from healthy donors and cancer patients. Repertoires were generated with immunoSEQ multiplex PCR, while TCRdb's copy carries only in-frame clones and drops some. Here the sample spans 55,000 to 75,000 clones, 70% to 90% being singletons. The sequenced sample was PBMCs. Receptors originate from a woman aged 45-65 years with head and neck cancer.

The V call is TRBV29-1, the J call TRBJ2-3; 8 bases fit TRBD2. The V and J ends lost 3 bases and 5 bases, in that order; junction bases with no gene match: 7. The CDR3 is 14 residues long. In germline, CDR1 is SQVTM, CDR2 ANQGSEA. The CDR3 bases are TGCAGCGTTGACCTATCGGGGGGGAGAGATACGCAGTATTTT. Translating gives CSVDLSGGRDTQYF.

The DNA for the CDR3 is TGTGCCAGCAGCTTGTTTTCAGTCGGGTCGACGCAGTATTTT. Translating it yields CASSLFSVGSTQYF. The chain is built from TRBV5-4 and TRBJ2-3; D is undetermined. The CDR3 has 14 residues. Trimming took off 1 base at V and 9 bases at J, with 15 bases between the two ends. The germline V gene encodes CDR1 SGHNT and CDR2 YYREEE (reference sequence).

This chain connects TRBV14 to TRBJ1-1, with TRBD1 as a possible D gene (6 bases). CDR1 is SGHDN, CDR2 FVKESK, per germline. The V and J ends lost 1 base and 3 bases respectively, with 9 bases between them. The CDR3 covers 14 residues. DNA for the CDR3: TGTGCCAGCAGCCAAGCGGGGGGGCACACTGAAGCTTTCTTT. Encoded protein: CASSQAGGHTEAFF.

The chain joins TRBV27 to TRBJ2-7; no firm D call. Germline V gives CDR1 MNHEY, CDR2 SMNVEV (reference sequence). V was shortened by 5 bases and J by 2 bases, with 7 bases between the two germline ends. There are 12 residues in the CDR3. The CDR3 protein is CASSRNTYEQYF. The CDR3 DNA follows: TGTGCCAGCAGTCGGAACACCTACGAGCAGTACTTC.

This sequence joins TRBV7-8 and TRBJ2-7; 7 positions match TRBD1. The V segment lost 5 bases and the J segment 6 bases; nucleotides outside the gene matches: 7. The germline V gene encodes CDR1 SGHVS and CDR2 FQNEAQ. The length of the CDR3 is 13 residues. The CDR3 loop is CASSVTGESEQYF. The CDR3, as DNA: TGTGCCAGCAGCGTCACAGGGGAGAGCGAGCAGTACTTC.

The chain has TRBV19 and TRBJ2-1; TRBD2 matches 12 bases. This CDR3 comprises 14 residues. CDR1 is LNHDA, CDR2 SQIVND, per germline (reference sequence). Trimming took 6 bases from V and 7 from J; bases not matched to a gene: 4. In nucleotides, the CDR3 is TGTGCCAGTAGCCGACTAGCGGGGGTTAATGAGCAGTTCTTC. Translating gives CASSRLAGVNEQFF.

J is TRBJ2-1 and V is TRBV5-1, with TRBD1 as a possible D gene (6 bases). Germline values: CDR1 SGHRS, CDR2 YFSETQ. Trimming shortened V by 0 bases and J by 4 bases, and 11 bases separated the two germline ends. The CDR3 has 15 residues. The chain's CDR3 is CASSLEQGWYNEQFF. DNA of the CDR3: TGCGCCAGCAGCTTGGAACAGGGATGGTACAATGAGCAGTTCTTC.

The V call is TRBV28, the J call TRBJ1-6, with D perhaps TRBD1 (6 bases). The V gene's germline CDR1 is MDHEN and CDR2 SYDVKM. CDR3 length equals 14 residues. Trimming took 5 bases from V and 17 from J, leaving 22 bases between them. CDR3 DNA sequence: TGTGCCAGCAGTAGACGACAGGCCCCAGGCAATTTCCACTTT. Translating gives CASSRRQAPGNFHF.

The chain uses TRBV5-1 and TRBJ1-2, with no clear D. The V gene lost 0 bases and the J gene lost 6 bases, with 6 bases spanning the gap. Germline V lookup: CDR1 SGHRS, CDR2 YFSETQ. This CDR3 has 12 amino acids. CDR3 DNA sequence: TGCGCCAGCAGCTTGGGAAGAGATGGCTACACCTTC. It yields the protein CASSLGRDGYTF.

The chain links TRBV5-6 to TRBJ1-1; D is uncertain. Germline CDR1 reads SGHDT; CDR2 reads YYEEEE. The CDR3 runs 13 residues. V was pared by 0 bases and J by 6 bases, with 9 bases between. Written as DNA, the CDR3 is TGTGCCAGCAGCTTGGACGGACGTTCTGAAGCTTTCTTT. It is translated as CASSLDGRSEAFF.

The J gene is TRBJ1-5, the V gene TRBV6-1; D not resolved. This CDR3 region has 15 residues. Deletions cut 3 bases from V and 5 bases from J, with 14 bases between. Germline V CDR1 and CDR2: MNHNS, SASEGT. This chain's CDR3 is CASSDSGQTYQPQHF. DNA for the CDR3: TGTGCCAGCAGTGACAGCGGGCAGACGTATCAGCCCCAGCATTTT.

V is TRBV19 and J is TRBJ1-6, with D hard to call. Trimming removed 6 bases at V and 7 bases at J, with 13 bases between. Germline V gene lookup returns CDR1 LNHDA and CDR2 SQIVND (reference sequence). This CDR3 has 14 amino acids. The CDR3 reads CASSLRENNSPLHF. The CDR3 DNA reads TGTGCCAGTAGCCTTCGGGAAAACAATTCACCCCTCCACTTT. The full variable domain, its missing parts supplied by reference TRBV19 and TRBJ1-6, is DGGITQSPKYLFRKEGQNVTLSCEQNLNHDAMYWYRQDPGQGLRLIYYSQIVNDFQKGDIAEGYSVSREKKESFPLTVTSAQKNPTAFYLCASSLRENNSPLHFGNGTRLTVT.

The gene calls are TRBV28 and TRBJ2-3; D gene ambiguous. The CDR3 is made up of 11 amino acids. Looked up from germline, CDR1 is MDHEN and CDR2 is SYDVKM. With 5 bases removed from V and 2 bases from J, the gap between germline ends came to 2 bases. CDR3 sequence (DNA): TGTGCCAGCAGTGCCACAGATACGCAGTATTTT. It is translated as CASSATDTQYF.

The chain joins TRBV3-1 (or the pseudogene TRBV3-2) to TRBJ2-5; TRBD2 aligns across 10 bases. V gave up 3 bases and J gave up 5 bases; unmatched junction bases: 6. The CDR3 totals 15 residues. CDR1 is LGHDT and CDR2 is YNNKEL in the germline V gene (reference sequence). The CDR3 region has the DNA TGTGCCAGCAGCCAGGCCAGCGGGGGGGCGGAGACCCAGTACTTC. Amino acid sequence: CASSQASGGAETQYF.

CDR3 sequence: CATSQTGFYNEQFF. CDR3 coding DNA: TGTGCCACCAGTCAGACAGGGTTCTACAATGAGCAGTTCTTC. The J gene is TRBJ2-1, the V gene TRBV24-1, with 7 positions matching TRBD1. With 6 bases clipped from V and 3 bases from J, the junction kept 4 bases outside the gene matches. In germline, CDR1 is KGHDR, CDR2 SFDVKD. This CDR3 spans 14 amino acids.

The chain combines TRBV20-1 with TRBJ2-7, with 9 bases matching TRBD2. The germline V gene encodes CDR1 DFQATT and CDR2 SNEGSKA (reference sequence). The CDR3 extends over 14 amino acids. J was trimmed by 0 bases and V by 6 bases; bases with no gene match: 6. CDR3 region: CSASSGGNSYEQYF. Written as DNA, the CDR3 is TGCAGTGCCAGTAGCGGGGGAAACTCCTACGAGCAGTACTTC.

V gene TRBV27 combines with J gene TRBJ2-3; 7 bases fit TRBD1. The CDR3 runs to 14 residues. V was clipped by 11 bases and J by 2 bases; unmatched bases: 10. Germline CDR1 is MNHEY and CDR2 is SMNVEV (reference sequence). CDR3 coding DNA: TGTGCCGTCAGGGGGACCCGATTCACAGATACGCAGTATTTT. Translated, it gives CAVRGTRFTDTQYF.

V and J are TRBV5-1 and TRBJ2-3, with TRBD2 identical over 13 bases. Germline lookup yields CDR1 SGHRS and CDR2 YFSETQ. The trim removed 0 bases at V and 1 base at J, leaving 5 bases unmatched. This CDR3 is 18 amino acids long. For the CDR3, the DNA is TGCGCCAGCAGCTTGGAACTAGCGGGGGGGTATGGCACAGATACGCAGTATTTT. This sequence encodes CASSLELAGGYGTDTQYF. Drawing the rest from reference TRBV5-1 and TRBJ2-3, the complete variable domain is KAGVTQTPRYLIKTRGQQVTLSCSPISGHRSVSWYQQTPGQGLQFLFEYFSETQRNKGNFPGRFSGRQFSNSRSEMNVSTLELGDSALYLCASSLELAGGYGTDTQYFGPGTRLTVL.

The rearrangement uses TRBV11-3 and TRBJ2-7; perhaps TRBD1 as D (6 bases). This CDR3 is 14 amino acids long. Germline loops: CDR1 SGHNT, CDR2 YENEEA. V lost 5 bases and J 3 bases, leaving 14 bases between the germline ends. The CDR3, as DNA: TGTGCCAGCAGCCCAACAGGGAATTTCTACGAGCAGTACTTC. This encodes CASSPTGNFYEQYF.

This sequence joins TRBV28 and TRBJ1-1, with TRBD1 as a possible D gene (6 bases). V shed 5 bases and J shed 4 bases, with 17 bases lying between them. The germline gives CDR1 MDHEN, CDR2 SYDVKM. The CDR3 is 15 residues long. The CDR3 is CASSPRTGSGTEAFF. CDR3 nucleotide sequence: TGTGCCAGCAGTCCGCGTACAGGGTCGGGCACTGAAGCTTTCTTT.

The chain joins TRBV2 to TRBJ1-1; D is unclear. V was trimmed by 8 bases and J by 2 bases, leaving 12 bases between them. This CDR3 region has 13 residues. In germline, CDR1 is SNHLY, CDR2 FYNNEI. The chain's CDR3 is CASGTTGNTEAFF. DNA of the CDR3: TGTGCCAGCGGAACGACGGGAAACACTGAAGCTTTCTTT.

The J gene is TRBJ1-4, the V gene TRBV30; 8 bases are shared with TRBD1. Germline CDR1 and CDR2: GTSNPN and SVGIG (reference sequence). The J segment lost 4 bases and the V segment lost 2 bases, leaving 3 bases of the junction unmatched. The CDR3 covers 14 residues. This CDR3 reads CAWSSDRGNEKLFF. CDR3 coding DNA: TGTGCCTGGAGTTCCGACAGGGGTAATGAAAAACTGTTTTTT.

The V gene is TRBV5-1, the J gene TRBJ2-3, with D maybe TRBD1 (6 bases). This CDR3 spans 13 amino acids. Per germline, CDR1 SGHRS and CDR2 YFSETQ. The V end was cut by 7 bases, the J end by 2 bases, with 11 bases between. The CDR3 here is CASGDTFTDTQYF. DNA for the CDR3: TGCGCCAGCGGGGACACATTCACAGATACGCAGTATTTT.

The chain is built from TRBV27 and TRBJ1-2; 8 nucleotides match TRBD1. Germline V gives CDR1 MNHEY, CDR2 SMNVEV (reference sequence). V lost 8 bases and J lost 3; bases outside the gene matches: 2. This CDR3 has 12 residues. DNA of the CDR3: TGTGCCAGCGGACAGGGTTACTATGGCTACACCTTC. Residues: CASGQGYYGYTF.

This rearrangement joins TRBV20-1 to TRBJ2-5; either TRBD1 or TRBD2 may supply D (6 bases each). This CDR3 spans 15 amino acids. Trimming removed 3 bases at V and 5 bases at J, with 19 bases between. Per germline, CDR1 DFQATT and CDR2 SNEGSKA (reference sequence). CDR3 DNA: TGCAGTGCTAGTCTGGTGGGGGGCCCCAAGGAGACCCAGTACTTC. It is translated as CSASLVGGPKETQYF.

The chain employs TRBV25-1 and TRBJ1-4, with a weak D call TRBD1 (6 bases). Germline CDR1 MGHDK, CDR2 SYGVNS. Trimming removed 4 bases from V and 5 bases from J, with 11 bases in between. CDR3 size: 14 residues. The CDR3 loop is CASSAGTLNEKLFF. The CDR3, as DNA: TGTGCCAGCAGTGCCGGGACACTCAATGAAAAACTGTTTTTT.

The chain recombines TRBV10-3 with TRBJ2-3, with D possibly TRBD1 on 5 matching bases. The germline V gene encodes CDR1 ENHRY and CDR2 SYGVKD. Trimming took 4 bases from V and 2 from J, leaving 10 bases between them. The CDR3 has 14 amino acids. The CDR3 reads CAISAATVTDTQYF. Written as DNA, the CDR3 is TGTGCCATCAGTGCCGCGACAGTCACAGATACGCAGTATTTT.